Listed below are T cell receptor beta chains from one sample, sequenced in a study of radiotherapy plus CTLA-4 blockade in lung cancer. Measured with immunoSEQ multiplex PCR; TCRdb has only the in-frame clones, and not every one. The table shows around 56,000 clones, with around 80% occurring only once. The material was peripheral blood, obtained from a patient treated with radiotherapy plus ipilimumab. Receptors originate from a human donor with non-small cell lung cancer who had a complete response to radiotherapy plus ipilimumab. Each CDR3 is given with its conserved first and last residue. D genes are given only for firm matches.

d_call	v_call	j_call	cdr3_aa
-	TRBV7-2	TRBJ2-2	CASSLDGNGELFF
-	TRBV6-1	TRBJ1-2	CASSEYFQNTYGYTF
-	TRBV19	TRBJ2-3	CASSIDRGTDTQYF
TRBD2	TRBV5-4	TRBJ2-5	CASSLGGRLAGTQYQETQYF
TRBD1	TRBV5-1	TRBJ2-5	CASSLAGTGEETQYF
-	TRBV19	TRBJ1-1	CASNNRVFNTEAFF
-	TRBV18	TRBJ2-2	CASSQSSGTNTGELFF
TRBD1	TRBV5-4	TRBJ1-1	CASSSGTGGYTEAFF
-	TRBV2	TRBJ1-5	CASQGTSGSGQPQHF
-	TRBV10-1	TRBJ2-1	CASSPSSYNEQFF
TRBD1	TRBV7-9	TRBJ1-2	CASSRDGTDNGYTF